Each of the 12 T cell receptor beta chains below was sequenced from the same sample in a study of blood T cells in healthy people across ages. Together with a sample-barcoded 5' primer, a J-beta primer mix was included in a second PCR lasting about 6 to 11 cycles. TCRdb processed the 5' RACE reads anew with MiXCR; each CDR3 protein has one entry. The sample shows about 1.6 million distinct CDR3 sequences, about 31% of them seen only once. Source material: blood. The receptor set was obtained from a woman under 40 in good health.

The chain couples TRBV29-1 to TRBJ2-3; the match to TRBD2 covers 9 bases. Per germline, CDR1 SQVTM and CDR2 ANQGSEA. Trimming at V came to 4 bases and at J to 0 bases, leaving 11 bases not matched to a gene. CDR3 size: 17 residues. The CDR3, as DNA: TGCAGCGTTGGATTAGCTAGCGGGAAACACAGCACAGATACGCAGTATTTT. It encodes CSVGLASGKHSTDTQYF.

This clonotype has a count of ten or more. The chain links TRBV29-1 to TRBJ1-2; 8 positions match TRBD1. Germline V gene lookup returns CDR1 SQVTM and CDR2 ANQGSEA. This CDR3 has 13 amino acids. The J segment lost 1 base and the V segment lost 6 bases, leaving 4 bases of the junction unmatched. The CDR3 here is CSVGTGLNYGYTF. The CDR3 bases are TGCAGCGTCGGGACAGGACTTAACTATGGCTACACCTTC.

This clonotype appeared a single time. The chain combines TRBV5-1 with TRBJ2-7; D may be TRBD2 (6 bases). The CDR3 spans 14 residues. Germline V gives CDR1 SGHRS, CDR2 YFSETQ. V was cut by 4 bases and J by 2 bases, with 13 bases left in between. CDR3 in DNA: TGCGCCAGCAGCCCTAGCGTTGGAACCTACGAGCAGTACTTC. It specifies CASSPSVGTYEQYF.

V usage is TRBV28 and J usage is TRBJ2-1; possible D gene TRBD1, 6 bases. Germline V gives CDR1 MDHEN, CDR2 SYDVKM. Trimming cost V 6 bases and J 0 bases, with 24 bases left between them. CDR3 length: 19 amino acids. The CDR3 DNA is TGTGCCAGCAGATCCACAGGGATCGGGGTCCGGAGCTCCTACAATGAGCAGTTCTTC. Translation: CASRSTGIGVRSSYNEQFF.

The chain joins TRBV20-1 to TRBJ2-2; 8 nucleotides line up with TRBD2. Trimming cost V 3 bases and J 0 bases; bases outside gene matches: 9. The V gene's germline CDR1 is DFQATT and CDR2 SNEGSKA (reference sequence). The CDR3 length is 17 residues. This chain's CDR3 is CSARSLSGGANTGELFF. The CDR3 DNA sequence: TGCAGTGCTAGGTCACTCTCGGGAGGGGCGAACACCGGGGAGCTGTTTTTT.

This clonotype was counted only a few times. This CDR3 reads CATSRGRSGGANVLTF. DNA for the CDR3: TGTGCCACCAGCAGGGGCCGGTCTGGTGGGGCCAACGTCCTGACTTTC. This chain joins TRBV15 and TRBJ2-6; D is unresolved. Germline-derived CDR1 and CDR2 are LNHNV and YYDKDF (reference sequence). The CDR3 runs 16 residues. Trimming left V 3 bases short and J 3 bases short, with 12 bases between.

This clonotype was observed a single time. The rearrangement joins TRBV9 to TRBJ2-7; unclear D gene. TRBJ2-5 matches the DNA end more closely, so the J call is doubtful. Germline V CDR1 and CDR2: SGDLS, YYNGEE. The CDR3 contains 15 residues. Here the CDR3 reads CASSGNRTVKGTQYF. The CDR3 coding sequence is TGTGCCAGCAGCGGCAATAGGACGGTAAAAGGGACCCAGTACTTC.

In its sample, this clonotype was seen a few times. The chain employs TRBV7-2 and TRBJ1-4; D remains unclear. CDR1 and CDR2 (germline): SGHTA, FQGNSA. Trimming stripped 5 bases from V and 5 bases from J, with 18 bases between. This CDR3 has 16 amino acids. CDR3 sequence (DNA): TGTGCCAGCAGCACACGACCCGGGATAGAAAATGAAAAACTGTTTTTT. Its translation: CASSTRPGIENEKLFF. The full variable domain, its missing parts supplied by reference TRBV7-2 and TRBJ1-4, is GAGVSQSPSNKVTEKGKDVELRCDPISGHTALYWYRQSLGQGLEFLIYFQGNSAPDKSGLPSDRFSAERTGGSVSTLTIQRTQQEDSAVYLCASSTRPGIENEKLFFGSGTQLSVL.

V gene TRBV3-1 combines with J gene TRBJ2-6; D gene unclear. CDR3 length: 14 amino acids. The germline V and J ends were trimmed by 3 bases and 2 bases, with 5 bases remaining between them. Germline V lookup: CDR1 LGHDT, CDR2 YNNKEL (reference sequence). The CDR3: CASSQPPGANVLTF. As DNA, the CDR3 is TGTGCCAGCAGCCAGCCCCCTGGGGCCAACGTCCTGACTTTC.

This clonotype was seen more than once but under ten times. The V and J genes are TRBV5-6 and TRBJ1-2, with TRBD1 matching over 9 bases. Germline V gene sequence: CDR1 SGHDT, CDR2 YYEEEE. The CDR3 is 15 residues long. V lost 1 base to trimming and J lost 8 bases; unmatched junction nucleotides: 9. CDR3 DNA: TGTGCCAGCAGCTTGTATCGGACAGGGGCGGAGGGCTACACCTTC. This sequence encodes CASSLYRTGAEGYTF.

This clonotype was found a few times. This rearrangement joins TRBV20-1 to TRBJ2-5; 11 nucleotides match TRBD2. The germline gives CDR1 DFQATT, CDR2 SNEGSKA (reference sequence). The CDR3 has 16 residues. V was pared by 8 bases and J by 2 bases, with 13 bases of the junction left unmatched. CDR3 in DNA: TGCAGTTCGGCGCAACTAGCGGGGGAGAGGCAAGAGACCCAGTACTTC. Encoded protein: CSSAQLAGERQETQYF.

About this clonotype itself: An end of the junction differs from the germline gene, which may be a read error. The chain uses TRBV7-9 and TRBJ2-3; TRBD2 agrees at 10 bases. The CDR3 totals 16 residues. Germline V CDR1 and CDR2: SEHNR, FQNEAQ (reference sequence). CDR3 bases: TGTGCCAGCGGAGGGGTCCTAGCGGGAGTTGAGGATACGCGGTATTTT. This sequence encodes CASGGVLAGVEDTRYF.